Each of the 11 T cell receptor beta chains below was sequenced from the same sample in a study of cytomegalovirus exposure and HLA in healthy donors. 13 Jbeta primers and 60 Vbeta primers were used for the PCR. Sequencing was performed with immunoSEQ multiplex PCR; in TCRdb, only in-frame clones are kept and a portion is missing. The sample yields 150,000 to 200,000 clones, about 64% seen once. Sequenced material: PBMCs. The receptors were sampled from a man over 45 in good health and CMV-seronegative.

This chain connects TRBV5-1 to TRBJ1-5, with 7 bases aligning to TRBD1. V was clipped by 2 bases and J by 4 bases; unmatched bases: 15. Per germline, CDR1 SGHRS and CDR2 YFSETQ. The length of the CDR3 is 18 residues. CDR3 in DNA: TGCGCCAGCAGCTTAAGAGGGACAGTGACCAGATTAAATCAGCCCCAGCATTTT. It specifies CASSLRGTVTRLNQPQHF.

The rearrangement uses TRBV27 and TRBJ1-1; 9 bases align to TRBD1. V lost 6 bases, J lost 3 bases, and 5 bases stayed unmatched. The CDR3 covers 14 residues. CDR1 MNHEY and CDR2 SMNVEV come from the germline V gene (reference sequence). As DNA, the CDR3 is TGTGCCAGCAGGCAGACAGGGGGTTACACTGAAGCTTTCTTT. This sequence encodes CASRQTGGYTEAFF.

This clone turned up a few times. The rearrangement links TRBV7-2 to TRBJ2-7, with TRBD2 matching over 11 bases. Trimming took 4 bases from V and 4 from J; bases not matched to a gene: 6. This CDR3 spans 15 amino acids. The germline CDR1 and CDR2 sequences are SGHTA and FQGNSA. The CDR3 nucleotides read TGTGCCAGCAGCTCCTCTAGCGGGGGGTGGTACGAGCAGTACTTC. This translates into CASSSSSGGWYEQYF.

The chain couples TRBV6-5 to TRBJ1-1; D gene ambiguous. The CDR3 spans 14 residues. CDR1 and CDR2 (germline): MNHEY, SVGAGI. Trimming removed 7 bases from V and 2 bases from J, with 14 bases in between. DNA of the CDR3: TGTGCCAGCACCCTAATTAGCCCTAACACTGAAGCTTTCTTT. This sequence encodes CASTLISPNTEAFF.

This clone was seen a few times. The gene calls are TRBV5-6 and TRBJ1-3, with D uncertain. The germline V gene has CDR1 SGHDT and CDR2 YYEEEE. V shed 1 base and J shed 4 bases, with 18 bases lying between them. The CDR3 spans 17 residues. CDR3 DNA: TGTGCCAGCAGCTTGAGAGGGATGACGGCTTTAGGAAACACCATATATTTT. It codes for CASSLRGMTALGNTIYF.

This clone was recorded a few times. V is TRBV11-3 and J is TRBJ1-4; maybe TRBD1 (6 bases). The germline V and J ends were trimmed by 5 bases and 4 bases, with 14 bases remaining between them. The CDR3 sequence is 15 residues long. Germline V gene lookup returns CDR1 SGHNT and CDR2 YENEEA. In DNA, the CDR3 is TGTGCCAGCAGCCCTTCCGGGACAAATAATGAAAAACTGTTTTTT. It yields the protein CASSPSGTNNEKLFF.

The chain joins TRBV5-4 to TRBJ2-7, with a weak D call TRBD1 (6 bases). Looked up from germline, CDR1 is SGHNT and CDR2 is YYREEE (reference sequence). The CDR3 sequence is 16 residues long. Trimming stripped 1 base from V and 3 bases from J, with 17 bases between. CDR3 sequence reads: CASSLNGGLQGYEQYF. CDR3 nucleotides: TGTGCCAGCAGCTTGAATGGGGGCCTACAGGGCTACGAGCAGTACTTC. Full variable domain (remainder filled in from reference TRBV5-4 and TRBJ2-7): ETGVTQSPTHLIKTRGQQVTLRCSSQSGHNTVSWYQQALGQGPQFIFQYYREEENGRGNFPPRFSGLQFPNYSSELNVNALELDDSALYLCASSLNGGLQGYEQYFGPGTRLTVT.

V gene TRBV18 combines with J gene TRBJ2-2, with 9 bases aligning to TRBD1. The germline CDR1 and CDR2 sequences are KGHSH and LQKENI. Losses at the gene ends were 6 bases for V and 7 bases for J; bases not matched to a gene: 9. The length of the CDR3 is 15 residues. CDR3 in amino acids: CASSLNRGRNGELFF. The CDR3 DNA reads TGTGCCAGCTCCCTGAACAGGGGGCGTAACGGGGAGCTGTTTTTT.

The chain joins TRBV5-1 to TRBJ2-2, with 9 nucleotides matching TRBD1. V dropped 3 bases and J dropped 7; count of bases not matched to a gene: 7. There are 15 residues in the CDR3. Germline V gene data show CDR1 as SGHRS and CDR2 as YFSETQ. The DNA for the CDR3 is TGCGCCAGCAGCTCCCGGGACAGGGAGGGCGGGGAGCTGTTTTTT. Residues: CASSSRDREGGELFF.

This clone was seen just once. V and J are TRBV5-1 and TRBJ1-1, with 7 bases that match TRBD1. With 0 bases clipped from V and 8 bases from J, the junction kept 4 bases outside the gene matches. The CDR3 runs 13 residues. Germline V gene data show CDR1 as SGHRS and CDR2 as YFSETQ. CDR3 loop: CASSLVGGAEAFF. CDR3 DNA sequence: TGCGCCAGCAGCTTGGTAGGGGGCGCCGAAGCTTTCTTT.

This clone was seen just once. The chain employs TRBV5-1 and TRBJ2-5, with D possibly TRBD1 on 6 matching bases. CDR3 length equals 19 residues. The germline CDR1 and CDR2 sequences are SGHRS and YFSETQ. The V end lost 6 bases, the J end lost 2 bases, and 29 bases lay between the germline ends. In DNA form, the CDR3 reads TGCGCCAGCACCCAGGCCTTAGGGGGTCGGGGCCCGGTACAAGAGACCCAGTACTTC. Its protein is CASTQALGGRGPVQETQYF.